This TCR beta chain came from a study of T-cell reconstitution after alpha-beta-depleted transplantation in children (dated by TCRdb to the mid-2010s). Study-level background: The study quantitatively tracked T-cell immune reconstitution after TCRalphabeta/CD19-depleted allogeneic hematopoietic cell transplantation in children using TCR repertoire profiling.

At least ten counts were recorded for this clonotype. The clone's antigen remains unknown. No clone much larger than this one lies a single base away; base qualities are absent. The treatment or condition label of this sample denotes: allogeneic hematopoietic cell transplantation with graft depleted of TCRalphabeta T cells and CD19 B cells. TCRalphabeta/CD19-depleted allogeneic hematopoietic cell grafts were given to the transplant recipients, all of whom were children. Receptor libraries were prepared by PCR. For sequencing, an Illumina HiSeq 2500 was employed. Molecular barcoding was employed in the preparation of TCR libraries, with unique molecular identifiers being used to normalize TCRbeta repertoire quantification. The public reads were reanalyzed by TCRdb: fastp trimming at Q25, MiXCR alignment, in-frame beta chains only. Here each entry gathers all rows of one CDR3 protein and keeps the most common genes and DNA. Present in this sample are roughly 100,000 distinct CDR3 sequences, 7% to 8% of which were seen just once. The top ten clones comprise about a sixth of the sample.

V and J are trimmed by 3 bases and 6 bases, and the gene matches miss 7 bases of the junction. The germline V gene encodes CDR1 LGHNA and CDR2 YNFKEQ. The CDR3 spans 16 residues, from the cysteine through the phenylalanine. The sequence is cut down to CDR3 DNA, 48 bases in frame from base 1. Findings and caveats that apply to the study as a whole: In some patients, the high TCRbeta diversity seen at day 60 was put down to recipient T cells and intrathymic progenitors that had survived conditioning. The apparently early recovery of alphabetaT-cell counts about two months after transplant reportedly depended on only several hundred rapidly expanded clones that came from non-depleted graft cells. The frequencies of hyperexpanded clones fell over the following months, and after one year, T-cell counts and TCRbeta diversity were mostly attributed to newly produced T cells.

This clonotype originated in a boy aged 2-9 years with acute lymphoblastic leukemia, due to receive a stem cell transplant. This receptor chain uses TRBV4-2 and TRBJ2-2, and TRBD2 matches 10 of the central bases. This specimen was PBMCs, taken before TCRalphabeta/CD19-depleted stem cell transplant. The base sequence is TGTGCCAGCAGCCATGGAGCGGGGGGGCTATCCGGGGAGCTGTTTTTT. This encodes CASSHGAGGLSGELFF.